This entry lists 10 T cell receptor beta chains sequenced from one sample in a study of T cell responses to AZD1222 COVID-19 vaccine. The table came from immunoSEQ multiplex PCR; TCRdb's copy has only in-frame clones and leaves some out. The data contain more than 110,000 clones, roughly 90% of them singletons. Specimen: peripheral blood, collected on day 0 of AZD1222 vaccination. Receptor source: an adult in good health.

The chain employs TRBV4-1 and TRBJ1-2; a possible D gene is TRBD1 (6 bases). Germline-derived CDR1 and CDR2 are MGHRA and YSYEKL. The CDR3 contains 15 residues. V shed 0 bases and J shed 4 bases, with 12 bases lying between them. The CDR3 DNA is TGCGCCAGCAGCCAAGATTGGGGGCGCGTCTATGGCTACACCTTC. This sequence encodes CASSQDWGRVYGYTF.

The V gene is TRBV6-6, the J gene TRBJ2-7; 9 nucleotides match TRBD1. CDR1 MNHNY and CDR2 SVGAGI come from the germline V gene (reference sequence). V gave up 6 bases and J gave up 3 bases; unmatched junction bases: 9. The CDR3 contains 15 residues. Here the CDR3 reads CASSRGTGIIYEQYF. CDR3 bases: TGTGCCAGCAGCCGGGGGACAGGGATCATCTACGAGCAGTACTTC.

CDR3 nucleotide sequence: TGTGCCAGTAGTATTTCAAGGGACAGGGGTTTTCTTGAAGCTTTCTTT. Protein: CASSISRDRGFLEAFF. The chain couples TRBV19 to TRBJ1-1, with 10 bases that match TRBD1. The V and J ends lost 3 bases and 7 bases, in that order; junction bases with no gene match: 11. The CDR3 extends over 16 amino acids. Germline CDR1 is LNHDA and CDR2 is SQIVND (reference sequence).

The chain has TRBV7-8 and TRBJ1-6, with a weak D call TRBD1 (5 bases). Germline V gene data show CDR1 as SGHVS and CDR2 as FQNEAQ. The CDR3 length is 15 residues. Trimming took off 2 bases at V and 9 bases at J, with 14 bases between the two ends. CDR3 sequence reads: CASSLFGQGGSPLHF. DNA of the CDR3: TGTGCCAGCAGCTTATTTGGCCAGGGAGGTTCACCCCTCCACTTT.

The J gene is TRBJ1-1, the V gene TRBV28; a weak D match, TRBD1 (5 bases). CDR1 MDHEN and CDR2 SYDVKM come from the germline V gene. Trimming took off 3 bases at V and 4 bases at J, with 18 bases between the two ends. The CDR3 runs to 16 residues. CDR3 residues: CASSFWRGASITEAFF. In DNA, the CDR3 is TGTGCCAGCAGTTTTTGGCGGGGCGCGAGTATCACTGAAGCTTTCTTT.

The chain links TRBV4-1 to TRBJ1-6, with unresolved D. The ends were cut back, 4 bases at V and 9 bases at J, with 13 bases in the middle. Germline lookup yields CDR1 MGHRA and CDR2 YSYEKL. This CDR3 contains 14 residues. The CDR3 loop is CASSPAGGSSPLHF. The CDR3 nucleotides read TGCGCCAGCAGCCCCGCTGGTGGAAGTTCACCCCTCCACTTT.

V usage is TRBV15 and J usage is TRBJ1-6, with D tentatively TRBD1 (5 bases). V was trimmed by 0 bases and J by 7 bases, leaving 10 bases between them. In germline, CDR1 is LNHNV, CDR2 YYDKDF (reference sequence). CDR3 size: 15 residues. The CDR3 is CATSREGRENSPLHF. The CDR3 DNA sequence: TGTGCCACCAGCAGAGAAGGCAGGGAAAATTCACCCCTCCACTTT. The full variable domain, its missing parts supplied by reference TRBV15 and TRBJ1-6, is DAMVIQNPRYQVTQFGKPVTLSCSQTLNHNVMYWYQQKSSQAPKLLFHYYDKDFNNEADTPDNFQSRRPNTSFCFLDIRSPGLGDTAMYLCATSREGRENSPLHFGNGTRLTVT.

The rearrangement uses TRBV9 and TRBJ2-5, with D perhaps TRBD1 or TRBD2 (5 bases each). Germline values: CDR1 SGDLS, CDR2 YYNGEE. Trimming cost V 3 bases and J 2 bases, with 17 bases left between them. The CDR3 totals 16 residues. The CDR3 DNA is TGTGCCAGCAGCGCCGGGACCATGGGCGGTCAAGAGACCCAGTACTTC. Protein sequence: CASSAGTMGGQETQYF.

The chain uses TRBV7-6 and TRBJ1-1; D remains ambiguous. V was shortened by 5 bases and J by 4 bases, with 14 bases between the two germline ends. Germline CDR1 SGHVS, CDR2 FNYEAQ. The CDR3 sequence is 14 residues long. The CDR3: CASSLGMGATEAFF. CDR3 sequence (DNA): TGTGCCAGCAGCCTCGGGATGGGAGCCACTGAAGCTTTCTTT.

The J gene is TRBJ2-5, the V gene TRBV3-1 (or the pseudogene TRBV3-2); D gene unclear. Per the germline V gene, CDR1 is LGHDT and CDR2 is YNNKEL (reference sequence). Trimming left V 0 bases short and J 4 bases short, with 18 bases between. CDR3 size: 17 residues. CDR3 amino acids: CASSQEPPRHFSETQYF. The CDR3 region has the DNA TGTGCCAGCAGCCAAGAGCCCCCGCGACACTTTTCAGAGACCCAGTACTTC.